Here is one TCR beta chain with its context. The record originates from a study of blood T cell repertoires in COVID-19. Whole-study context: Some COVID-19 samples were acute and others convalescent; all came from the United States, Italy and Spain.

Repertoires were generated with immunoSEQ multiplex PCR, while TCRdb's copy carries only in-frame clones and drops some. This table holds under 250,000 clones, 80% to 90% found once. The sample consisted of peripheral blood. The receptor was isolated from a man aged 50-60 years with acute or convalescent COVID-19.

The CDR3 region is CASSLGSSTDTQYF. CDR3 bases: TGTGCCAGCAGCCTCGGGTCGAGCACAGATACGCAGTATTTT. The rearrangement joins TRBV7-3 to TRBJ2-3; D gene ambiguous. The germline V gene encodes CDR1 SGHTA and CDR2 FQGTGA. Trimming took 5 bases from V and 0 from J, leaving 9 bases between them. CDR3 size: 14 residues.